This T cell receptor (beta chain) was retrieved from a study of blood T cell repertoires in COVID-19. Germline values: CDR1 WSHSY, CDR2 SAAADI. V lost 3 bases and J lost 3, with 8 bases in between. This CDR3 spans 13 amino acids. The data were produced by immunoSEQ multiplex PCR, yet TCRdb's version contains in-frame clones alone and is incomplete. The sample has approximately 440,000 clones; approximately 88% are singletons. The chain joins TRBV10-2 to TRBJ1-2, with D maybe TRBD1 (5 bases). This receptor was taken from a woman aged 45-60 years with COVID-19, enrolled during active disease. Sequencing input: peripheral blood. The CDR3 sequence is CASSDRGDYGYTF. CDR3 sequence (DNA): TGCGCCAGCAGTGACCGGGGGGACTATGGCTACACCTTC.